The 21 T cell receptor beta chains below all came from one sample that was sequenced in a study of cytomegalovirus exposure and HLA in healthy donors. PCR employed 60 Vbeta and 13 Jbeta primers. Sequencing used immunoSEQ multiplex PCR; TCRdb keeps in-frame clones, though not all of them. Of approximately 100,000 clones listed, approximately 72% are singletons. Sequencing was performed on PBMCs. The receptors come from a woman aged 40 to 49 in good health and CMV-seronegative.

This chain uses TRBV15 with TRBJ2-5, with 9 bases aligning to TRBD1. The J call could be wrong; TRBJ2-7 is a better fit for the DNA end. Germline V gene lookup returns CDR1 LNHNV and CDR2 YYDKDF (reference sequence). This CDR3 contains 14 residues. This chain's CDR3 is CATSRGQGVDEQYF. Written as DNA, the CDR3 is TGTGCCACCAGCAGAGGACAGGGGGTAGACGAGCAGTACTTC.

V gene TRBV30 combines with J gene TRBJ2-1; the D is unclear. CDR1 is GTSNPN and CDR2 is SVGIG in the germline V gene (reference sequence). Trimming cost V 2 bases and J 6 bases, with 11 bases left between them. The CDR3 covers 13 residues. CDR3 nucleotides: TGTGCCTGGAGTACCCAGGCTACCAATGAGCAGTTCTTC. Protein product: CAWSTQATNEQFF.

The chain employs TRBV5-4 and TRBJ2-5; 13 bases align to TRBD2. The germline CDR1 and CDR2 sequences are SGHNT and YYREEE (reference sequence). This CDR3 spans 16 amino acids. The V gene end was trimmed by 4 bases and the J gene end by 4 bases; junction bases not matched to a gene: 7. The DNA of the CDR3 is TGTGCCAGCAGCCTGGGGACTAGCGGGATCTTAGAGACCCAGTACTTC. As protein: CASSLGTSGILETQYF.

This clone was detected a few times. The chain uses TRBV7-2 and TRBJ2-7, with 10 bases matching TRBD1. The CDR3 length is 16 residues. Losses at the gene ends were 5 bases for V and 3 bases for J; bases not matched to a gene: 10. Germline V gene sequence: CDR1 SGHTA, CDR2 FQGNSA. The CDR3 bases are TGTGCCAGCAGCGATACTCTAGGACAGGGGGACTACGAGCAGTACTTC. Residues: CASSDTLGQGDYEQYF. The full variable domain, completed using reference TRBV7-2 and TRBJ2-7, is GAGVSQSPSNKVTEKGKDVELRCDPISGHTALYWYRQSLGQGLEFLIYFQGNSAPDKSGLPSDRFSAERTGGSVSTLTIQRTQQEDSAVYLCASSDTLGQGDYEQYFGPGTRLTVT.

The chain is built from TRBV11-2 and TRBJ2-7, with D perhaps TRBD2 (6 bases). The CDR3 loop spans 14 amino acids. The germline V and J ends were trimmed by 5 bases and 6 bases, with 17 bases remaining between them. The germline CDR1 and CDR2 sequences are SGHAT and FQNNGV. CDR3 nucleotides: TGTGCCAGCAGCACGCGGGACGGGCGCGGCGAGCAGTACTTC. Protein: CASSTRDGRGEQYF.

This clone was found a few times. This rearrangement joins TRBV5-5 to TRBJ1-2, with D perhaps TRBD1 (5 bases). CDR1 and CDR2 from the germline V gene are SGHKS and YYEKEE (reference sequence). The CDR3 totals 15 residues. V was cut by 0 bases and J by 3 bases, with 12 bases left in between. The chain's CDR3 is CASSLGRGGDYGYTF. The CDR3 bases are TGTGCCAGCAGCTTGGGAAGGGGTGGGGACTATGGCTACACCTTC.

This clone was counted a few times. The CDR3 loop is CASGRSRDPYNEQFF. The CDR3 region has the DNA TGTGCCAGCGGACGCTCGCGGGACCCTTACAATGAGCAGTTCTTC. The chain couples TRBV5-4 to TRBJ2-1; D is possibly TRBD2 (6 bases). Per the germline V gene, CDR1 is SGHNT and CDR2 is YYREEE (reference sequence). This CDR3 region has 15 residues. Trimming took off 7 bases at V and 4 bases at J, with 18 bases between the two ends.

This sequence joins TRBV30 and TRBJ2-2; D perhaps matches TRBD2 (6 bases). V lost 4 bases and J 4 bases, leaving 22 bases between the germline ends. Per the germline V gene, CDR1 is GTSNPN and CDR2 is SVGIG (reference sequence). The CDR3 covers 17 residues. DNA for the CDR3: TGTGCCTGGACCGAAACCCCGGGACTTCGCTTCACCGGGGAGCTGTTTTTT. It yields the protein CAWTETPGLRFTGELFF.

The CDR3 DNA is TGCGCCAGCAGCCAAGAACCAGGGAACATAGGAAACACCATATATTTT. The encoded protein is CASSQEPGNIGNTIYF. The rearrangement joins TRBV4-1 to TRBJ1-3, with D possibly TRBD1 on 5 matching bases. The CDR3 runs to 16 residues. Germline loops: CDR1 MGHRA, CDR2 YSYEKL. V gave up 0 bases and J gave up 4 bases, with 13 bases separating them.

Concerning this clone itself: One end of the junction does not line up with germline, which may come from a read error. J is TRBJ2-7 and V is TRBV7-9; 9 nucleotides agree with TRBD1. The germline V gene encodes CDR1 SEHNR and CDR2 FQNEAQ (reference sequence). The CDR3 contains 14 residues. CDR3 sequence reads: CSSSTTGGANEQYF. For the CDR3, the DNA is TGTTCCAGCAGCACCACAGGGGGCGCGAACGAGCAGTACTTC.

The rearrangement uses TRBV10-3 and TRBJ2-7, with 8 bases that match TRBD1. After removal of 6 bases from V and 6 bases from J, the junction contained 10 bases not matched to a gene. This CDR3 is built from 14 residues. Looked up from germline, CDR1 is ENHRY and CDR2 is SYGVKD. In DNA, the CDR3 is TGTGCCATCAGCTACGGACAGGGTTCTGCCGAGCAGTACTTC. Translation: CAISYGQGSAEQYF.

The chain has TRBV20-1 and TRBJ2-4, with D possibly being TRBD2 (6 bases). Trimming pared 3 bases from V and 13 bases from J, leaving 13 bases between. This CDR3 has 11 residues. Per the germline V gene, CDR1 is DFQATT and CDR2 is SNEGSKA (reference sequence). The CDR3 reads CSASRDSRQYF. CDR3 nucleotide sequence: TGCAGTGCTAGTAGGGACTCCCGCCAGTACTTC.

The chain employs TRBV16 and TRBJ2-1; TRBD2 agrees at 12 bases. Germline assignment: CDR1 KGHSY and CDR2 FQNENV. CDR3 length: 16 amino acids. With V trimmed by 4 bases and J by 4 bases, 5 bases remained unmatched. The CDR3, as DNA: TGTGCCAGCAGCCCATCCACTAGCGGGAGGTACAATGAGCAGTTCTTC. Translating it yields CASSPSTSGRYNEQFF.

This clone was picked up one time. The V call is TRBV9, the J call TRBJ1-1, with a weak D call TRBD1 (6 bases). V was cut by 5 bases and J by 4 bases, with 12 bases left in between. The CDR3 is made up of 13 amino acids. Germline V gene sequence: CDR1 SGDLS, CDR2 YYNGEE. CDR3 loop: CASSSGVGTEAFF. Here the CDR3 DNA reads TGTGCCAGCAGTTCAGGGGTCGGCACTGAAGCTTTCTTT.

The chain combines TRBV11-2 with TRBJ2-3; 8 positions agree with TRBD2. The CDR3 has 14 residues. Germline V CDR1 and CDR2: SGHAT, FQNNGV. V was pared by 1 base and J by 3 bases, with 0 bases of the junction left unmatched. The CDR3 bases are TGTGCCAGCAGCTTAGGACTAGCGACAGATACGCAGTATTTT. This codes for CASSLGLATDTQYF.

The chain links TRBV11-2 to TRBJ2-1, with 7 bases matching TRBD2. Germline values: CDR1 SGHAT, CDR2 FQNNGV. J gave up 8 bases and V 1 base, and 5 bases lay outside the gene matches. The CDR3 is 14 amino acids. The CDR3 sequence: CASSLGGRMDEQFF. CDR3 in DNA: TGTGCCAGCAGCTTAGGCGGGAGAATGGATGAGCAGTTCTTC. The whole variable domain, filled in from reference TRBV11-2 and TRBJ2-1, reads EAGVAQSPRYKIIEKRQSVAFWCNPISGHATLYWYQQILGQGPKLLIQFQNNGVVDDSQLPKDRFSAERLKGVDSTLKIQPAKLEDSAVYLCASSLGGRMDEQFFGPGTRLTVL.

The V call is TRBV27, the J call TRBJ2-7; TRBD2 agrees at 8 bases. The CDR3 sequence is 15 residues long. With 7 bases clipped from V and 5 bases from J, the junction kept 13 bases outside the gene matches. CDR1 and CDR2 from the germline V gene are MNHEY and SMNVEV (reference sequence). The CDR3 loop is CASNGVAGNLNEQYF. For the CDR3, the DNA is TGTGCCAGCAATGGGGTAGCGGGAAACCTTAACGAGCAGTACTTC.

The gene calls are TRBV19 and TRBJ1-3; 8 bases agree with TRBD1. Germline values: CDR1 LNHDA, CDR2 SQIVND (reference sequence). This CDR3 comprises 15 residues. The V segment lost 5 bases and the J segment 0 bases; nucleotides outside the gene matches: 3. CDR3 coding DNA: TGTGCCAGTAGTGTGACAGGGGCCTCTGGAAACACCATATATTTT. Its translation is CASSVTGASGNTIYF. The full variable domain, rest sourced from reference TRBV19 and TRBJ1-3, is DGGITQSPKYLFRKEGQNVTLSCEQNLNHDAMYWYRQDPGQGLRLIYYSQIVNDFQKGDIAEGYSVSREKKESFPLTVTSAQKNPTAFYLCASSVTGASGNTIYFGEGSWLTVV.

Comment on this clone: One end of the junction varies from germline; a read error may be responsible. This sequence joins TRBV7-9 and TRBJ2-7; D is perhaps TRBD2 (6 bases). Germline V gene sequence: CDR1 SEHNR, CDR2 FQNEAQ (reference sequence). This CDR3 is built from 12 residues. For the CDR3, the DNA is TGTTCCAGCAGGTTCTCGGGGGACGAGCAGTACTTC. Translating it yields CSSRFSGDEQYF.

The chain links TRBV7-9 to TRBJ2-7; 7 positions match TRBD1. CDR1 is SEHNR, CDR2 FQNEAQ, per germline (reference sequence). Unmatched junction bases numbered 5, after V lost 3 bases and J lost 6 bases. This CDR3 has 13 amino acids. The CDR3 nucleotides read TGTGCCAGCAGCTTTAACAGGGGTGGCGAGCAGTACTTC. This codes for CASSFNRGGEQYF.

The rearrangement uses TRBV19 and TRBJ2-5; a weak D match, TRBD1 (6 bases). In germline, CDR1 is LNHDA, CDR2 SQIVND (reference sequence). Trimming cost V 5 bases and J 4 bases, with 8 bases left between them. The CDR3 extends over 12 amino acids. The CDR3 DNA is TGTGCCAGTAGTTTCAGGGGAGAGACCCAGTACTTC. It encodes CASSFRGETQYF.